The rows below give T cell receptor beta chains drawn from one sample of a study of blood T cell repertoires in COVID-19. Assay: immunoSEQ multiplex PCR; the TCRdb copy retains only in-frame clones and omits some. The table lists some 48,000 clones, roughly 88% of them singletons, with 3% to 3.5% in the top ten. The sequenced sample consisted of peripheral blood. Every receptor here comes from a man aged 50 to 60 with active COVID-19. The CDR3 runs from the conserved cysteine through the conserved F or W. D genes are given only for firm matches. The listing skips clone size in some rows; elsewhere it reads once, few, many or a size class.

len,v_gene,j_gene,abundance,d_gene,CDR3nt,CDR3aa
13,TRBV19,TRBJ2-1,.,TRBD1,TGTGCCAGTAGTATCGACAGGGGCGGTGAGCAGTTCTTC,CASSIDRGGEQFF
13,TRBV10-3,TRBJ1-2,.,.,TGTGCCATCAGTGAGTCGGACAACATCGGCTACACCTTC,CAISESDNIGYTF
13,TRBV14,TRBJ1-1,.,.,TGTGCCAGCAGCCAAGGCGGGAACACTGAAGCTTTCTTT,CASSQGGNTEAFF
16,TRBV4-2,TRBJ2-2,.,TRBD1,TGTGCCAGCAGCCAAGCTGTACAGGGGTACACCGGGGAGCTGTTTTTT,CASSQAVQGYTGELFF
17,TRBV27,TRBJ2-3,.,TRBD2,TGTGCCAGCAGTTTACCGGCTAGCGGGGGGACTTCAGATACGCAGTATTTT,CASSLPASGGTSDTQYF
17,TRBV5-1,TRBJ1-2,.,.,TGCGCCAGCAGGGCTCTGGTCAGAGGTCTTGTTACGAGTGGCTACACCTTC,CASRALVRGLVTSGYTF
15,TRBV5-1,TRBJ2-5,.,.,TGCGCCAGCAGCTTGGAGGGGGATAGTCGAGAGACCCAGTACTTC,CASSLEGDSRETQYF
13,TRBV7-8,TRBJ1-1,.,.,TGTGCCAGCTTGTCGGGATTGAACACTGAAGCTTTCTTT,CASLSGLNTEAFF
16,TRBV19,TRBJ2-2,.,TRBD1,TGTGCCAGTAGGGTAGGACAGGGGATGAACACCGGGGAGCTGTTTTTT,CASRVGQGMNTGELFF
15,TRBV5-1,TRBJ1-1,.,TRBD1,TGCGCCAGCAGCTCGACCCAGGGGGCCAACACTGAAGCTTTCTTT,CASSSTQGANTEAFF
15,TRBV3-1/TRBV3-2,TRBJ1-3,.,.,TGTGCCAGCAGCCGCATGACAGGTTCCCCAAACACCATATATTTT,CASSRMTGSPNTIYF
12,TRBV12-3/TRBV12-4,TRBJ1-5,once,.,TGTGCCAGCAGTTTCGGGGGTCAGCCCCAGCATTTT,CASSFGGQPQHF
11,TRBV5-1,TRBJ2-1,.,.,TGCGCCAGCAGCTTTAGTAATGAGCAGTTCTTC,CASSFSNEQFF
13,TRBV5-1,TRBJ1-2,.,.,TGCGCCAGCAGCCCGACAGCTAACTATGGCTACACCTTC,CASSPTANYGYTF
14,TRBV29-1,TRBJ1-4,.,.,TGCAGCGTTAGCAGGACTGCAACTAATGAAAAACTGTTTTTT,CSVSRTATNEKLFF
16,TRBV7-2,TRBJ1-2,.,TRBD1,TGTGCCAGCAGCTTGAGGGACAGGGTATCCAACTATGGCTACACCTTC,CASSLRDRVSNYGYTF
15,TRBV6-6,TRBJ1-5,.,TRBD1,TGTGCCAGCAGCCCAAGGACAGGGGGAAATCAGCCCCAGCATTTT,CASSPRTGGNQPQHF
14,TRBV18,TRBJ1-3,few,.,TGTGCCAGCTCGTTAGGGGCCACTGGAAACACCATATATTTT,CASSLGATGNTIYF
18,TRBV7-2,TRBJ1-1,once,TRBD1,TGTGCCAGCCAGCTTAGGGGAGGGACAGGATATTTGAACACTGAAGCTTTCTTT,CASQLRGGTGYLNTEAFF
16,TRBV24-1,TRBJ2-6,.,.,TGTGCCACCAGTGAAGGGGCAGGGTACGGGGCCAACGTCCTGACTTTC,CATSEGAGYGANVLTF
13,TRBV27,TRBJ2-5,.,.,TGTGCCAGCAGTTTAGGACAGCAAGAGACCCAGTACTTC,CASSLGQQETQYF
17,TRBV4-2,TRBJ2-7,few,TRBD1,TGTGCCAGCAGCCAAGATTGGGGGACAGGGCAAACCTACGAGCAGTACTTC,CASSQDWGTGQTYEQYF
13,TRBV6-2/TRBV6-3,TRBJ1-5,few,.,TGTGCCAGCAGTTACTCCCCGGGTCAGCCCCAGCATTTT,CASSYSPGQPQHF
14,TRBV6-4,TRBJ1-1,.,.,TGTGCCAGCAGCCACGACCCAGCGGGCGCTGAAGCTTTCTTT,CASSHDPAGAEAFF
16,TRBV9,TRBJ1-3,.,.,TGTGCCAGCAGCGCGAGTGCCGTGGACACCGGAAACACCATATATTTT,CASSASAVDTGNTIYF
14,TRBV9,TRBJ1-4,.,.,TGTGCCAGCAGCCCGGGGGGAAGGAATGAAAAACTGTTTTTT,CASSPGGRNEKLFF
16,TRBV11-3,TRBJ2-1,.,TRBD1,TGTGCCAGCAGCACCTTGACAGGGATTGGGGTCAATGAGCAGTTCTTC,CASSTLTGIGVNEQFF
14,TRBV2,TRBJ2-3,.,.,TGTGCCAGCAGGACGCACGGGGACACAGATACGCAGTATTTT,CASRTHGDTDTQYF
15,TRBV2,TRBJ2-2,.,TRBD2,TGTGCCAGCGCCGGGACTAGCGTAAACACCGGGGAGCTGTTTTTT,CASAGTSVNTGELFF
11,TRBV29-1,TRBJ1-2,.,.,TGCAGCGAATCCGGGGACTATGGCTACACCTTC,CSESGDYGYTF
15,TRBV3-1/TRBV3-2,TRBJ1-2,.,TRBD1,TGTGCCAGCAGCCAAGAGACAGGGACTTCCTATGGCTACACCTTC,CASSQETGTSYGYTF